A selection of T cell receptor beta chains follows, all from one sample in a study of blood T cells in healthy people across ages. TCRdb re-called the 5' RACE reads through MiXCR, storing one row per CDR3 protein. The sample lists about 1,800,000 distinct CDR3 sequences, 28% occurring once. Specimen: blood. The receptors originated from a woman in her 30s in good health. The CDR3 runs from the conserved cysteine through the conserved F or W. D genes are given only for firm matches. Clone size appears in some rows only: once, few, many, or a class for an expanded clone.

CDR3 DNA: TGCAGTGCTGGGTCCCGGGACACCTCCTACGAGCAGTACTTC
CDR3 protein: CSAGSRDTSYEQYF
D gene: .
clone size: .
V gene: TRBV20-1
J gene: TRBJ2-7

CDR3 DNA: TGTGCCAGCAGCTTATATGGGTCCCCCTACGAGCAGTACTTC
CDR3 protein: CASSLYGSPYEQYF
D gene: .
clone size: .
V gene: TRBV7-2
J gene: TRBJ2-7

CDR3 DNA: TGTGCCAGCAGCCAAGATAAGGATTCCTACGAGCAGTACTTC
CDR3 protein: CASSQDKDSYEQYF
D gene: .
clone size: few
V gene: TRBV4-2
J gene: TRBJ2-7

CDR3 DNA: TGCAGCGTTGGGAGGGTGATCGACACTGAAGCTTTCTTT
CDR3 protein: CSVGRVIDTEAFF
D gene: .
clone size: .
V gene: TRBV29-1
J gene: TRBJ1-1

CDR3 DNA: TGTGCCAGCATGAAAGCTAGCACAGATACGCAGTATTTT
CDR3 protein: CASMKASTDTQYF
D gene: .
clone size: .
V gene: TRBV6-6
J gene: TRBJ2-3

CDR3 DNA: TGTGCCAGCAGCTTACTAGCGGGAGCGGGTGAGCAGTTCTTC
CDR3 protein: CASSLLAGAGEQFF
D gene: TRBD2
clone size: many
V gene: TRBV7-2
J gene: TRBJ2-1

CDR3 DNA: TGCAGCGCTAGGCGGGTTCCGGAGGACACTGAAGCTTTCTTT
CDR3 protein: CSARRVPEDTEAFF
D gene: .
clone size: .
V gene: TRBV29-1
J gene: TRBJ1-1

CDR3 DNA: TGTGCCAGCACCCCAGACAGGGGGGGTGGCTACACCTTC
CDR3 protein: CASTPDRGGGYTF
D gene: TRBD1
clone size: .
V gene: TRBV25-1
J gene: TRBJ1-2

CDR3 DNA: TGTGCCAGCAGCCAAACATGGGAGGGGGTATATGGCTACACCTTC
CDR3 protein: CASSQTWEGVYGYTF
D gene: .
clone size: .
V gene: TRBV9
J gene: TRBJ1-2

CDR3 DNA: TGTGCCAGCAGCTTAGCGTTGGCTAGCGGGAGGGACAATGAGCAGTTCTTC
CDR3 protein: CASSLALASGRDNEQFF
D gene: TRBD2
clone size: .
V gene: TRBV7-2
J gene: TRBJ2-1

CDR3 DNA: TGTGCCATCAGTGAGTTTACAGGGATGGGGGCTGAAGCTTTCTTT
CDR3 protein: CAISEFTGMGAEAFF
D gene: .
clone size: .
V gene: TRBV10-3
J gene: TRBJ1-1

CDR3 DNA: TGCGCCAGCAGCTGGGGTAGGAACGAGCAGTACTTC
CDR3 protein: CASSWGRNEQYF
D gene: .
clone size: .
V gene: TRBV5-1
J gene: TRBJ2-7

CDR3 DNA: TGCACCAGCAGCTTGTGGACAGCGACCGAACTCGCTGGGGCCAACGTCCTGACTTTC
CDR3 protein: CTSSLWTATELAGANVLTF
D gene: .
clone size: .
V gene: TRBV5-1
J gene: TRBJ2-6

CDR3 DNA: TGTGCCAGCAGCGTTGACAGGGAAGCGACCCAGTACTTC
CDR3 protein: CASSVDREATQYF
D gene: TRBD1
clone size: .
V gene: TRBV9
J gene: TRBJ2-5

CDR3 DNA: TGTGCCAGCGTTCAGAGGGACAATGAGCAGTTCTTC
CDR3 protein: CASVQRDNEQFF
D gene: .
clone size: .
V gene: TRBV2
J gene: TRBJ2-1

CDR3 DNA: TGTGCCAGCAGCTTAGCCACGACAGGCGCCGAGACCCAGTACTTC
CDR3 protein: CASSLATTGAETQYF
D gene: .
clone size: .
V gene: TRBV7-2
J gene: TRBJ2-5

CDR3 DNA: TGTGCCAGCAGACCCGGGGCCCGGGGCTGGGATACGCAGTATTTT
CDR3 protein: CASRPGARGWDTQYF
D gene: .
clone size: .
V gene: TRBV12-3/TRBV12-4
J gene: TRBJ2-3

CDR3 DNA: TGTGCCAGCAGCTTAGACGGGGGAGGGAAAGAGACCCAGTACTTC
CDR3 protein: CASSLDGGGKETQYF
D gene: TRBD2
clone size: many
V gene: TRBV7-2
J gene: TRBJ2-5

CDR3 DNA: TGTGCCAGCAGCCAACACGACAGAGGTGGCTACACCTTC
CDR3 protein: CASSQHDRGGYTF
D gene: .
clone size: .
V gene: TRBV3-1
J gene: TRBJ1-2

CDR3 DNA: TGCAGTGAGGGCGGGGCCGGGAATGAGCAGTTCTTC
CDR3 protein: CSEGGAGNEQFF
D gene: .
clone size: .
V gene: TRBV20-1
J gene: TRBJ2-1

CDR3 DNA: TGTGCCAGCAGTTACTCCGGGACTAGCCGCGAGGAGCAGTACTTC
CDR3 protein: CASSYSGTSREEQYF
D gene: TRBD2
clone size: few
V gene: TRBV6-5
J gene: TRBJ2-7

CDR3 DNA: TGTGCCAGCAGTTTATCGCTAGCGAGGAGCTCCTACAATGAGCAGTTCTTC
CDR3 protein: CASSLSLARSSYNEQFF
D gene: .
clone size: .
V gene: TRBV27
J gene: TRBJ2-1

CDR3 DNA: TGTGCCAGCAGCCAAAGGGCCGACGGAGGCTACACCTTC
CDR3 protein: CASSQRADGGYTF
D gene: .
clone size: .
V gene: TRBV14
J gene: TRBJ1-2

CDR3 DNA: TGTGCCAGCAGTTCAACAGGGTGGGCTAATCGACCCCAGCATTTT
CDR3 protein: CASSSTGWANRPQHF
D gene: .
clone size: few
V gene: TRBV27
J gene: TRBJ1-5

CDR3 DNA: TGTGCCAGCAGCAGACGGTCGAAAGTGGGGGCAGATACGCAGTATTTT
CDR3 protein: CASSRRSKVGADTQYF
D gene: .
clone size: .
V gene: TRBV7-9
J gene: TRBJ2-3

CDR3 DNA: TGCAGCGTTGAGCGCTCTGGAAACACCATGTATTTT
CDR3 protein: CSVERSGNTMYF
D gene: .
clone size: .
V gene: TRBV29-1
J gene: TRBJ1-3

CDR3 DNA: TGCGCCAGCAGCGGGGGGACTAGCGGGAGCGTCTACAATGAGCAGTTCTTC
CDR3 protein: CASSGGTSGSVYNEQFF
D gene: TRBD2
clone size: many
V gene: TRBV5-1
J gene: TRBJ2-1

CDR3 DNA: TGTGCCAGCAGTACAATCTGGAAGGGCACAGATACGCAGTATTTT
CDR3 protein: CASSTIWKGTDTQYF
D gene: .
clone size: few
V gene: TRBV12-3/TRBV12-4
J gene: TRBJ2-3

CDR3 DNA: TGTGCCAGCAGCTTAGTTCCCGGGGAGCAGTACTTC
CDR3 protein: CASSLVPGEQYF
D gene: .
clone size: .
V gene: TRBV7-2
J gene: TRBJ2-7

CDR3 DNA: TGTGCCAGCAGTCTCCTGCGTGACACCGGGGAGCTGTTTTTT
CDR3 protein: CASSLLRDTGELFF
D gene: .
clone size: .
V gene: TRBV6-6
J gene: TRBJ2-2

CDR3 DNA: TGTGCCAGCAGTTTCGACAGGGGGCAGGACACCGGGGAGCTGTTTTTT
CDR3 protein: CASSFDRGQDTGELFF
D gene: TRBD1
clone size: few
V gene: TRBV28
J gene: TRBJ2-2

CDR3 DNA: TGTGCCAGCAGTGAATCGGGGCTAGCGGGGGAGCAGTTCTTC
CDR3 protein: CASSESGLAGEQFF
D gene: TRBD2
clone size: many
V gene: TRBV6-4
J gene: TRBJ2-1

CDR3 DNA: TGTGCCAGCAGCTTAGTTTCGGCAGGGCGGGATGAGCAGTTCTTC
CDR3 protein: CASSLVSAGRDEQFF
D gene: .
clone size: .
V gene: TRBV7-3
J gene: TRBJ2-1

CDR3 DNA: TGTGCCAGCAGCTTCGGGGCTAGCGGGAAGCAGTACTTC
CDR3 protein: CASSFGASGKQYF
D gene: TRBD2
clone size: many
V gene: TRBV7-3
J gene: TRBJ2-7